The 25 T cell receptor beta chains below come from one sample, sequenced in a study of PD-1 blockade in classical Hodgkin lymphoma. Sequencing was performed with immunoSEQ multiplex PCR; in TCRdb, only in-frame clones are kept and a portion is missing. The sample contains around 3,400 clones, 84% of which appear only once. As to time point: newly diagnosed, previously untreated cHL patient sample. By magnetic negative selection, CD4+ T cells were purified from thawed PBMCs. Sequencing input: CD4+ T cells from blood. The source of these receptors is a human donor with classical Hodgkin lymphoma.

The chain couples TRBV6-1 to TRBJ2-6; possibly TRBD1 for D (5 bases). CDR3 length: 13 amino acids. Germline V lookup: CDR1 MNHNS, CDR2 SASEGT. V was shortened by 6 bases and J by 4 bases, with 7 bases between the two germline ends. The CDR3 here is CASRGLGANVLTF. CDR3 DNA sequence: TGTGCCAGCAGGGGGCTGGGGGCCAACGTCCTGACTTTC.

The chain joins TRBV29-1 to TRBJ1-2; D is unclear. Trimming pared 7 bases from V and 3 bases from J, leaving 12 bases between. Germline V CDR1 and CDR2: SQVTM, ANQGSEA. This CDR3 region has 12 residues. CDR3 region: CSGREADYGYTF. The CDR3, as DNA: TGCAGCGGACGGGAGGCTGACTATGGCTACACCTTC.

The chain joins TRBV6-6 to TRBJ1-2; unclear D gene. The CDR3 length is 11 residues. Per the germline V gene, CDR1 is MNHNY and CDR2 is SVGAGI (reference sequence). The V end lost 0 bases, the J end lost 8 bases, and 4 bases lay between the germline ends. The CDR3 nucleotides are TGTGCCAGCAGTTACTCTAACGGCTACACCTTC. This encodes CASSYSNGYTF.

The chain links TRBV19 to TRBJ2-7; D unresolved. Trimming removed 3 bases at V and 5 bases at J, with 11 bases between. Germline lookup yields CDR1 LNHDA and CDR2 SQIVND (reference sequence). The CDR3 is 13 residues long. The CDR3 loop is CASSMLGSHEQYF. CDR3 sequence (DNA): TGTGCCAGTAGTATGCTGGGATCCCACGAGCAGTACTTC.

This clone was detected only once. This chain uses TRBV6-1 with TRBJ2-7; tentatively, D is TRBD1 (6 bases). The CDR3 length is 13 residues. Germline-derived CDR1 and CDR2 are MNHNS and SASEGT. Trimming left V 4 bases short and J 3 bases short, with 10 bases between. CDR3 loop: CASSVGGSYEQYF. CDR3 DNA: TGTGCCAGCAGTGTAGGGGGAAGCTACGAGCAGTACTTC.

The chain uses TRBV6-1 and TRBJ1-4; D remains ambiguous. This CDR3 spans 13 amino acids. The V end lost 2 bases, the J end lost 10 bases, and 11 bases lay between the germline ends. The germline gives CDR1 MNHNS, CDR2 SASEGT. CDR3 amino acids: CASSETRVGKLFF. The DNA for the CDR3 is TGTGCCAGCAGTGAAACTAGGGTGGGAAAACTGTTTTTT.

The V and J genes are TRBV5-1 and TRBJ1-4, with D possibly matching TRBD1 (5 bases). CDR1 SGHRS and CDR2 YFSETQ come from the germline V gene. Trimming left V 7 bases short and J 0 bases short, with 13 bases between. The CDR3 is made up of 15 amino acids. The CDR3 region has the DNA TGCGCCAGCGGAGATGGGACGGCAACTAATGAAAAACTGTTTTTT. It encodes CASGDGTATNEKLFF. Together with reference TRBV5-1 and TRBJ1-4, the CDR3 gives the full variable domain: KAGVTQTPRYLIKTRGQQVTLSCSPISGHRSVSWYQQTPGQGLQFLFEYFSETQRNKGNFPGRFSGRQFSNSRSEMNVSTLELGDSALYLCASGDGTATNEKLFFGSGTQLSVL.

This chain connects TRBV6-1 to TRBJ2-3, with TRBD2 matching over 9 bases. V gave up 9 bases and J gave up 7 bases; unmatched junction bases: 14. In germline, CDR1 is MNHNS, CDR2 SASEGT. CDR3 length: 15 residues. CDR3 region: CASGPQAGGRNTQYF. The CDR3 nucleotides are TGTGCCAGTGGCCCCCAAGCGGGAGGAAGGAATACGCAGTATTTT.

J is TRBJ2-7 and V is TRBV13, with 7 bases aligning to TRBD1. Germline V gene sequence: CDR1 PRHDT, CDR2 FYEKMQ (reference sequence). The CDR3 runs 13 residues. The ends lost 4 bases at V and 3 bases at J; junction bases unmatched: 3. The CDR3 nucleotides are TGTGCCAGCAGCTCCCGGACAGGCTACGAGCAGTACTTC. This codes for CASSSRTGYEQYF.

This chain links TRBV6-1 with TRBJ2-3, with D uncertain. Germline values: CDR1 MNHNS, CDR2 SASEGT. The CDR3 extends over 13 amino acids. V dropped 3 bases and J dropped 0 bases, with 4 bases sitting between them. CDR3 amino acids: CASSEESTDTQYF. The CDR3 coding sequence is TGTGCCAGCAGTGAGGAGAGCACAGATACGCAGTATTTT.

This clone was seen a single time. The rearrangement joins TRBV2 to TRBJ2-1; TRBD1 aligns across 11 bases. V was pared by 3 bases and J by 12 bases, with 7 bases of the junction left unmatched. The CDR3 is made up of 14 amino acids. Germline CDR1 is SNHLY and CDR2 is FYNNEI. In DNA form, the CDR3 reads TGTGCCAGCAGTGATAGGGACAGGGGGATGCGGCAGTTCTTC. Translation: CASSDRDRGMRQFF.

The rearrangement uses TRBV2 and TRBJ2-5; 7 positions agree with TRBD2. Per the germline V gene, CDR1 is SNHLY and CDR2 is FYNNEI. After removal of 3 bases from V and 3 bases from J, the junction contained 1 base not matched to a gene. This CDR3 has 13 residues. CDR3 coding DNA: TGTGCCAGCAGTGAGGGGGGGGAAGAGACCCAGTACTTC. Amino acid sequence: CASSEGGEETQYF.

V usage is TRBV9 and J usage is TRBJ1-2; 10 bases align to TRBD1. CDR3 size: 14 residues. Germline V gene lookup returns CDR1 SGDLS and CDR2 YYNGEE. The junction had 5 bases not matched to a gene; V was cut back by 3 bases and J by 6 bases. CDR3 amino acids: CASSGGTGVNGYTF. CDR3 sequence (DNA): TGTGCCAGCAGCGGCGGGACAGGGGTGAATGGCTACACCTTC.

This chain joins TRBV2 and TRBJ2-1; no reliable D call. Germline lookup yields CDR1 SNHLY and CDR2 FYNNEI. Trimming stripped 2 bases from V and 9 bases from J, with 20 bases between. This CDR3 comprises 16 residues. The chain's CDR3 is CASSEMHRAGRTEQFF. The CDR3 DNA sequence: TGTGCCAGCAGTGAAATGCATCGGGCCGGAAGAACTGAGCAGTTCTTC.

The genes are TRBV11-1 and TRBJ2-7; D call uncertain. From germline, CDR1 is SGHAT and CDR2 FQDESV (reference sequence). This CDR3 is 12 amino acids long. V gave up 5 bases and J gave up 0 bases, with 5 bases separating them. The CDR3 region has the DNA TGTGCCAGCAGCCAATCCTCCTACGAGCAGTACTTC. It is translated as CASSQSSYEQYF.

This clone was seen a few times. The V and J genes are TRBV28 and TRBJ2-2; D is possibly TRBD1 (6 bases). The ends were cut back, 6 bases at V and 8 bases at J, with 13 bases in the middle. This CDR3 has 13 residues. Looked up from germline, CDR1 is MDHEN and CDR2 is SYDVKM. The CDR3 is CASSLQGDGELFF. CDR3 DNA: TGTGCCAGCAGCTTACAGGGAGATGGGGAGCTGTTTTTT.

This clone came up once. The V and J genes are TRBV2 and TRBJ2-2; no reliable D call. The CDR3 covers 13 residues. Germline V lookup: CDR1 SNHLY, CDR2 FYNNEI. V was cut by 4 bases and J by 7 bases, with 10 bases left in between. DNA of the CDR3: TGTGCCAGCAGTGCGACCCCGGGCGGGGAGCTGTTTTTT. Its protein product is CASSATPGGELFF. Supplemented by reference TRBV2 and TRBJ2-2, the full variable domain reads EPEVTQTPSHQVTQMGQEVILRCVPISNHLYFYWYRQILGQKVEFLVSFYNNEISEKSEIFDDQFSVERPDGSNFTLKIRSTKLEDSAMYFCASSATPGGELFFGEGSRLTVL.

This chain joins TRBV2 and TRBJ1-6; D perhaps matches TRBD1 (5 bases). V gave up 5 bases and J gave up 14 bases, with 16 bases separating them. The CDR3 runs 13 residues. Germline-derived CDR1 and CDR2 are SNHLY and FYNNEI. DNA for the CDR3: TGTGCCAGCAGTCCGTTTCAGGGTGGGTCCCTCCACTTT. Residues: CASSPFQGGSLHF.

This clone was seen a few times. This rearrangement joins TRBV2 to TRBJ2-7, with 8 bases aligning to TRBD1. The CDR3 extends over 14 amino acids. The germline V gene encodes CDR1 SNHLY and CDR2 FYNNEI. J gave up 3 bases and V 3 bases, and 4 bases lay outside the gene matches. The CDR3 sequence is CASSDYGQGYEQYF. The CDR3, as DNA: TGTGCCAGCAGTGATTATGGACAGGGCTACGAGCAGTACTTC. Together with reference TRBV2 and TRBJ2-7, the CDR3 gives the full variable domain: EPEVTQTPSHQVTQMGQEVILRCVPISNHLYFYWYRQILGQKVEFLVSFYNNEISEKSEIFDDQFSVERPDGSNFTLKIRSTKLEDSAMYFCASSDYGQGYEQYFGPGTRLTVT.

This clone turned up a few times. Other DNA sequences within the sample encode an identical CDR3. The chain recombines TRBV7-2 with TRBJ1-2, with D maybe TRBD1 (5 bases). Germline V gene lookup returns CDR1 SGHTA and CDR2 FQGNSA. The CDR3 loop spans 13 amino acids. With 5 bases removed from V and 8 bases from J, the gap between germline ends came to 15 bases. In nucleotides, the CDR3 is TGTGCCAGCAGCCTAGGTAGGGGCGAGGGCTACACCTTC. Translation gives CASSLGRGEGYTF.

The chain uses TRBV5-1 and TRBJ1-1, with D possibly being TRBD1 (5 bases). Trimming removed 5 bases from V and 1 base from J, with 9 bases in between. The germline CDR1 and CDR2 sequences are SGHRS and YFSETQ. The CDR3 runs to 13 residues. The CDR3 DNA sequence: TGCGCCAGCAGAAAGGGGAAGAACACTGAAGCTTTCTTT. It yields the protein CASRKGKNTEAFF.

The chain carries TRBV28 and TRBJ2-7; a possible D gene is TRBD2 (6 bases). The CDR3 contains 16 residues. The germline CDR1 and CDR2 sequences are MDHEN and SYDVKM. V lost 6 bases and J 6 bases, leaving 24 bases between the germline ends. The CDR3 sequence is CASSPVGRDGNREQYF. The CDR3 nucleotides read TGTGCCAGCAGCCCTGTTGGGCGGGACGGTAATCGCGAGCAGTACTTC.

In its sample, this clone was seen a few times. V gene TRBV5-1 combines with J gene TRBJ2-2; D is unresolved. Germline V gene lookup returns CDR1 SGHRS and CDR2 YFSETQ. With 2 bases removed from V and 5 bases from J, the gap between germline ends came to 7 bases. This CDR3 has 13 amino acids. This chain's CDR3 is CASSFGETGELFF. For the CDR3, the DNA is TGCGCCAGCAGCTTTGGCGAGACCGGGGAGCTGTTTTTT. Full variable domain (outside the CDR3, taken from reference TRBV5-1 and TRBJ2-2): KAGVTQTPRYLIKTRGQQVTLSCSPISGHRSVSWYQQTPGQGLQFLFEYFSETQRNKGNFPGRFSGRQFSNSRSEMNVSTLELGDSALYLCASSFGETGELFFGEGSRLTVL.

The chain combines TRBV18 with TRBJ1-2; D gene ambiguous. Trimming removed 5 bases from V and 4 bases from J, with 14 bases in between. Per germline, CDR1 KGHSH and CDR2 LQKENI. CDR3 length: 14 amino acids. CDR3 nucleotide sequence: TGTGCCAGCTCATACGGGTCCGGACCCTATGGCTACACCTTC. Translation: CASSYGSGPYGYTF.

This clone was seen just once. As DNA, the CDR3 is TGCGCCAGCAGCTTGAGTGGGGTTAGCACAGATACGCAGTATTTT. It translates to CASSLSGVSTDTQYF. The J gene is TRBJ2-3, the V gene TRBV5-1; no firm D call. V gave up 1 base and J gave up 0 bases, with 9 bases separating them. Germline V gives CDR1 SGHRS, CDR2 YFSETQ. There are 15 residues in the CDR3.